One and the same sample provided the 18 T cell receptor beta chains below, sequenced in a study of PD-L1 blockade in urothelial cancer. Repertoires were generated with immunoSEQ multiplex PCR, while TCRdb's copy carries only in-frame clones and drops some. This table has roughly 50,000 clones, approximately 90% appearing once. Stated time point: pretreatment peripheral blood. The sequences come from PBMCs, collected around atezolizumab (anti-PD-L1) treatment. These receptors were collected from a woman aged 60-75 years with urothelial cancer.

This chain links TRBV15 with TRBJ2-7; 9 bases map to TRBD1. Per germline, CDR1 LNHNV and CDR2 YYDKDF (reference sequence). J gave up 3 bases and V 4 bases, and 1 base lay outside the gene matches. The CDR3 has 13 amino acids. CDR3 coding DNA: TGTGCCACCAGCACGGACAGGGGCTACGAGCAGTACTTC. Translated: CATSTDRGYEQYF.

The rearrangement uses TRBV5-4 and TRBJ2-7; 9 bases agree with TRBD1. Trimming cost V 4 bases and J 4 bases; bases outside gene matches: 6. The length of the CDR3 is 14 residues. Germline V gene lookup returns CDR1 SGHNT and CDR2 YYREEE (reference sequence). The CDR3 bases are TGTGCCAGCAGCCCGATAGACAGGGGGTACGAGCAGTACTTC. It encodes CASSPIDRGYEQYF.

The chain links TRBV5-1 to TRBJ1-1, with TRBD1 matching 7 bases. Germline V gene data show CDR1 as SGHRS and CDR2 as YFSETQ. This CDR3 has 18 residues. V gave up 5 bases and J gave up 1 base; unmatched junction bases: 17. This CDR3 reads CASSQTGVFRGPNTEAFF. CDR3 sequence (DNA): TGCGCCAGCAGTCAAACCGGGGTGTTTAGGGGGCCGAACACTGAAGCTTTCTTT.

This chain joins TRBV6-5 and TRBJ2-6; no clear D. The CDR3 runs to 15 residues. V was clipped by 2 bases and J by 2 bases, with 7 bases between them. Germline assignment: CDR1 MNHEY and CDR2 SVGAGI. The CDR3 is CASSYMVAGANVLTF. The CDR3 nucleotides read TGTGCCAGCAGTTACATGGTAGCTGGGGCCAACGTCCTGACTTTC.

In its sample, this clone was seen once. The chain couples TRBV7-9 to TRBJ2-1; 9 nucleotides match TRBD1. The ends lost 5 bases at V and 8 bases at J; junction bases unmatched: 16. The CDR3 loop spans 17 amino acids. Germline CDR1 SEHNR, CDR2 FQNEAQ (reference sequence). Written as DNA, the CDR3 is TGTGCCAGCAGCACACGACCGGGACAGGGAATTCTTTATGAGCAGTTCTTC. It specifies CASSTRPGQGILYEQFF.

This sequence joins TRBV5-1 and TRBJ2-7; a weak D match, TRBD2 (6 bases). This CDR3 is built from 15 residues. V was trimmed by 2 bases and J by 4 bases, leaving 16 bases between them. In germline, CDR1 is SGHRS, CDR2 YFSETQ. Here the CDR3 DNA reads TGCGCCAGCAGCTTTAAAGGAGGGACGCCTTACGAGCAGTACTTC. Encoded protein: CASSFKGGTPYEQYF.

This clone was counted once. This rearrangement joins TRBV19 to TRBJ1-5; D gene unclear. The CDR3 runs 16 residues. Germline CDR1 is LNHDA and CDR2 is SQIVND (reference sequence). With 1 base removed from V and 2 bases from J, the gap between germline ends came to 12 bases. The CDR3 DNA sequence: TGTGCCAGTAGTATAGGGCGGGGTGTAGGCAATCAGCCCCAGCATTTT. This sequence encodes CASSIGRGVGNQPQHF.

In its sample, this clone was seen a few times. This chain joins TRBV10-3 and TRBJ1-4, with 8 bases lining up with TRBD1. V lost 9 bases and J lost 3; bases outside the gene matches: 3. CDR1 is ENHRY and CDR2 is SYGVKD in the germline V gene. The CDR3 runs to 13 residues. This chain's CDR3 is CAMQGAPNEKLFF. As DNA, the CDR3 is TGTGCCATGCAGGGGGCGCCTAATGAAAAACTGTTTTTT.

The V call is TRBV6-1, the J call TRBJ2-5, with 9 bases matching TRBD2. The CDR3 spans 15 residues. Germline V gene data show CDR1 as MNHNS and CDR2 as SASEGT. V trimming: 2 bases; J trimming: 5 bases; junction bases outside the gene matches: 6. The CDR3 sequence: CASSERSGGQETQYF. The CDR3 nucleotides read TGTGCCAGCAGTGAAAGGAGCGGGGGGCAGGAGACCCAGTACTTC.

The gene calls are TRBV13 and TRBJ2-7, with D tentatively TRBD1 (6 bases). CDR1 and CDR2 (germline): PRHDT, FYEKMQ (reference sequence). V gave up 4 bases and J gave up 0 bases, with 13 bases separating them. The CDR3 is 15 residues long. The CDR3: CASSSGTPSSYEQYF. CDR3 DNA sequence: TGTGCCAGCAGCTCCGGGACACCTAGCTCCTACGAGCAGTACTTC.

V usage is TRBV5-1 and J usage is TRBJ2-1, with 7 positions matching TRBD2. The V gene end was trimmed by 2 bases and the J gene end by 1 base; junction bases not matched to a gene: 6. From germline, CDR1 is SGHRS and CDR2 YFSETQ. The CDR3 has 16 amino acids. CDR3 nucleotides: TGCGCCAGCAGCTTCGGACTAGAAGGGTCCTACAATGAGCAGTTCTTC. It codes for CASSFGLEGSYNEQFF.

The chain employs TRBV27 and TRBJ1-1; possibly TRBD1 for D (6 bases). The CDR3 totals 13 residues. V lost 6 bases and J lost 1, with 9 bases in between. Germline V lookup: CDR1 MNHEY, CDR2 SMNVEV (reference sequence). This chain's CDR3 is CASRGAGNTEAFF. The CDR3 DNA reads TGTGCCAGCAGGGGGGCAGGGAACACTGAAGCTTTCTTT.

The chain links TRBV7-3 to TRBJ2-1; TRBD2 matches 11 bases. The V gene's germline CDR1 is SGHTA and CDR2 FQGTGA. V lost 5 bases to trimming and J lost 6 bases; unmatched junction nucleotides: 6. CDR3 size: 15 residues. This CDR3 is CASSKLAGAPNEQFF. DNA for the CDR3: TGTGCCAGCAGCAAACTAGCGGGGGCCCCCAATGAGCAGTTCTTC.

The V gene is TRBV9, the J gene TRBJ2-7, with 10 positions matching TRBD2. J lost 0 bases, V lost 0 bases, and 3 bases had no gene match. This CDR3 contains 16 residues. Germline values: CDR1 SGDLS, CDR2 YYNGEE. The CDR3 DNA reads as TGTGCCAGCAGCGTAGAGCCTAGCGGGAGCTCCTACGAGCAGTACTTC. Translation gives CASSVEPSGSSYEQYF.

The chain recombines TRBV10-1 with TRBJ1-4; unclear D gene. Germline lookup yields CDR1 WNHNN and CDR2 SYGVQD (reference sequence). Trimming cost V 4 bases and J 8 bases, with 8 bases left between them. The length of the CDR3 is 12 residues. The CDR3 DNA reads as TGCGCCAGCAGTGCGGGGAACGAAAAACTGTTTTTT. Protein product: CASSAGNEKLFF.

The chain uses TRBV7-9 and TRBJ2-7, with D maybe TRBD1 (6 bases). The CDR3 runs to 15 residues. The germline V gene has CDR1 SEHNR and CDR2 FQNEAQ (reference sequence). Trimming removed 5 bases from V and 0 bases from J, with 14 bases in between. In DNA, the CDR3 is TGTGCCAGCAGCCCAGGGACAAGTAGCTCCTACGAGCAGTACTTC. This sequence encodes CASSPGTSSSYEQYF.

This clone was recorded only once. The V gene is TRBV7-2, the J gene TRBJ2-7, with 11 nucleotides matching TRBD2. The J segment lost 4 bases and the V segment lost 6 bases, leaving 5 bases of the junction unmatched. This CDR3 comprises 14 residues. Germline V gives CDR1 SGHTA, CDR2 FQGNSA. CDR3 DNA sequence: TGTGCCAGCAGGCTTAGCGGGGGGGGGTACGAGCAGTACTTC. Residues: CASRLSGGGYEQYF.

J is TRBJ2-5 and V is TRBV7-2, with 13 bases identical to TRBD2. The CDR3 contains 19 residues. Germline V gene data show CDR1 as SGHTA and CDR2 as FQGNSA. V was pared by 6 bases and J by 8 bases, with 21 bases of the junction left unmatched. CDR3 protein: CASSSTRTSGGSGFGTQYF. The CDR3 coding sequence is TGTGCCAGCAGTTCTACCCGGACTAGCGGGGGTTCCGGGTTCGGCACCCAGTACTTC.